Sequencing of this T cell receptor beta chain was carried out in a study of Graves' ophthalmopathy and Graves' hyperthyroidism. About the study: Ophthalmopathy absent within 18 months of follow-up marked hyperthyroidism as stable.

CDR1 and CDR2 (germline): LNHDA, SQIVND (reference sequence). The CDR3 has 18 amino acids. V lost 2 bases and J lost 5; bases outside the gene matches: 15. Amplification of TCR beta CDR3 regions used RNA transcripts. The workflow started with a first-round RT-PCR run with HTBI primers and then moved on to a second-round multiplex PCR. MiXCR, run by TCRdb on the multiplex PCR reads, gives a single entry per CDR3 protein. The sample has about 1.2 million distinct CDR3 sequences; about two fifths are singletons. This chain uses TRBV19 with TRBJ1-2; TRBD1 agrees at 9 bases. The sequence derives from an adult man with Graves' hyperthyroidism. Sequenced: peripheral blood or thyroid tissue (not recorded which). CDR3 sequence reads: CASSIKRTGVCRAYGYTF. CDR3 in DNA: TGTGCCAGTAGTATAAAAAGGACAGGGGTATGCAGGGCGTATGGCTACACCTTC.